This T cell receptor (beta chain) derives from a study of T cell changes during pregnancy in multiple sclerosis. Profiled with immunoSEQ multiplex PCR; TCRdb holds only in-frame clones, not every one. The sample carries 50,000 to 60,000 clones, approximately 91% recorded once. CDR1 LNHNV and CDR2 YYDKDF come from the germline V gene (reference sequence). The CDR3 totals 17 residues. Trimming took 2 bases from V and 5 from J, leaving 16 bases between them. This clonotype was obtained from a female donor with multiple sclerosis, enrolled in a pregnancy study. This sequence joins TRBV15 and TRBJ1-6; D is possibly TRBD1 (6 bases). The specimen was CD4+ T cells from peripheral blood mononuclear cells, collected in the second trimester of pregnancy. CDR3 sequence: CATSRTRGFVDNSPLHF. The CDR3 DNA follows: TGTGCCACCAGCAGAACCAGGGGATTCGTCGATAATTCACCCCTCCACTTT.